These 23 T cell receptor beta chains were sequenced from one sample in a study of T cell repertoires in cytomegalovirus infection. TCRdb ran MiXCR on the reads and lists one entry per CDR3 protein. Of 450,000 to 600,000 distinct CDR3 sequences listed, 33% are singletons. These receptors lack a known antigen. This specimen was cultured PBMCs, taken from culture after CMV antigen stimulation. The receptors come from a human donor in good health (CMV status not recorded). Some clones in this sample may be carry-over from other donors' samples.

CDR3 sequence (DNA): TGTGCCAGCAGCCCGGAGGGGCAGGTCAATCAGCCCCAGCATTTT. Translation: CASSPEGQVNQPQHF. The V call is TRBV7-9, the J call TRBJ1-5, with D possibly TRBD1 on 5 matching bases. The germline V gene has CDR1 SEHNR and CDR2 FQNEAQ (reference sequence). The CDR3 is 15 residues long. V lost 5 bases, J lost 3 bases, and 14 bases lay in between.

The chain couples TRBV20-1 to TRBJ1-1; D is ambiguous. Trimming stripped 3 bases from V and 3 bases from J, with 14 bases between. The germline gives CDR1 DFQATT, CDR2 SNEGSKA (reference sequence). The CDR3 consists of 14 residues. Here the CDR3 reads CSASHPLRHTEAFF. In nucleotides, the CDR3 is TGCAGTGCTAGTCACCCCCTACGGCACACTGAAGCTTTCTTT.

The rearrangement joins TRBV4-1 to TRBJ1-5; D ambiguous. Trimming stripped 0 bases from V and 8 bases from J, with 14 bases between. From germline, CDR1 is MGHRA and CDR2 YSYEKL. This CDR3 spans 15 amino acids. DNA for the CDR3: TGCGCCAGCAGCCAAGAAGGTCTCGGCAGAGAGCCCCAGCATTTT. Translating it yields CASSQEGLGREPQHF.

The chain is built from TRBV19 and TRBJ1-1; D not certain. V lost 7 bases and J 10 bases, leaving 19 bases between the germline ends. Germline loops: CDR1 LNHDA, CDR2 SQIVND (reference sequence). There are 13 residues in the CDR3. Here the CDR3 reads CASTPRASAVAFF. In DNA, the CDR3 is TGTGCCAGTACCCCTAGGGCAAGCGCAGTAGCTTTCTTT.

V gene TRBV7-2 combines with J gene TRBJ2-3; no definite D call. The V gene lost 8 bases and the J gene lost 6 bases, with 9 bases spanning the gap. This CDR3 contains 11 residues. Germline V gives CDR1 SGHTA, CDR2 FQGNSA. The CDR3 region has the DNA TGTGCCAGCGGCACCGCGGATACGCAGTATTTT. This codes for CASGTADTQYF.

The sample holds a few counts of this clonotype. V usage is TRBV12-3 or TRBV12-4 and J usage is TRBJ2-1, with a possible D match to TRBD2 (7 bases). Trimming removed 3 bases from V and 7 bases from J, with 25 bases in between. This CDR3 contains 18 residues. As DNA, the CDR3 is TGTGCCAGCAGTTTCAAAAGGACTAGGGGGGAGGTGGAAAATGAGCAGTTCTTC. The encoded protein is CASSFKRTRGEVENEQFF.

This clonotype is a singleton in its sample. For the CDR3, the DNA is TGCGCCAGCAGCAAGGGACAGGGGGAGACAGATACGCAGTATTTT. It translates to CASSKGQGETDTQYF. This sequence joins TRBV5-1 and TRBJ2-3; 11 bases fit TRBD1. The germline gives CDR1 SGHRS, CDR2 YFSETQ. V lost 4 bases and J lost 3; bases outside the gene matches: 4. The CDR3 totals 15 residues.

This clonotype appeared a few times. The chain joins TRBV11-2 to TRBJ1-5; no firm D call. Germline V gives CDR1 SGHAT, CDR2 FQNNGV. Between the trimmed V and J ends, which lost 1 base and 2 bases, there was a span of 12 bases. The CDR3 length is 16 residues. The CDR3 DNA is TGTGCCAGCAGCTTAGGTTCCGGGGTGGGCAATCAGCCCCAGCATTTT. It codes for CASSLGSGVGNQPQHF.

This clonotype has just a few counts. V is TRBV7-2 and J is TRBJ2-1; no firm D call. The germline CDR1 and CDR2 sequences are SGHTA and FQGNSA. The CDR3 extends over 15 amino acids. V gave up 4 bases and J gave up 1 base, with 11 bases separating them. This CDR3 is CASSSSRSSYNEQFF. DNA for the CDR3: TGTGCCAGCAGCTCGAGCAGGTCTTCCTACAATGAGCAGTTCTTC.

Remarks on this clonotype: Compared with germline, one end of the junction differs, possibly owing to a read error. The chain's CDR3 is CASSLYDSVQETQYF. CDR3 bases: TGTGCTAGCAGCCTCTATGACAGCGTACAAGAGACCCAGTACTTC. The chain links TRBV7-6 to TRBJ2-5; D may be TRBD1 (5 bases). The V gene's germline CDR1 is SGHVS and CDR2 FNYEAQ. This CDR3 is built from 15 residues.

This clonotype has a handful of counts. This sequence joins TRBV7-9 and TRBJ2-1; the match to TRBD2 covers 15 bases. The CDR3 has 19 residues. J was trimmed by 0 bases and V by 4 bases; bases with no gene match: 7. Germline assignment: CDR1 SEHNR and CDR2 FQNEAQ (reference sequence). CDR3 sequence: CASSSSGTSGGYSYNEQFF. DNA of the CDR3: TGTGCCAGCAGCTCGTCTGGGACTAGCGGGGGGTACTCCTACAATGAGCAGTTCTTC.

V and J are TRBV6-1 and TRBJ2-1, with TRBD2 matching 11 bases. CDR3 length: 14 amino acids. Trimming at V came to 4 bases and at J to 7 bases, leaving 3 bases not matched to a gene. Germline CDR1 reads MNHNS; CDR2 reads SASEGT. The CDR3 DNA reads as TGTGCCAGCAGTGTGGGACTAGCGGCGAATGAGCAGTTCTTC. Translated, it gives CASSVGLAANEQFF.

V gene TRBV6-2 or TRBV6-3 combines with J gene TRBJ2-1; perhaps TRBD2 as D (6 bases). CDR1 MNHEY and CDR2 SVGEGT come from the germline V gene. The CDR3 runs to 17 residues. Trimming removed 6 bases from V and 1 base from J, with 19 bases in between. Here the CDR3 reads CASSPPLGGTSYNEQFF. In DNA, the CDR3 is TGTGCCAGCAGCCCTCCACTGGGCGGGACTTCCTACAATGAGCAGTTCTTC.

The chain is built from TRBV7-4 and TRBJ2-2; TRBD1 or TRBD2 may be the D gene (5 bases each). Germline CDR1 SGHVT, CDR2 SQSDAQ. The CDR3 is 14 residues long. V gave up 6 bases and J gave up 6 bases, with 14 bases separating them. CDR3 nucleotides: TGTGCCAGCAGTAAACCCGGGACGCCCGGGGAGCTGTTTTTT. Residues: CASSKPGTPGELFF.

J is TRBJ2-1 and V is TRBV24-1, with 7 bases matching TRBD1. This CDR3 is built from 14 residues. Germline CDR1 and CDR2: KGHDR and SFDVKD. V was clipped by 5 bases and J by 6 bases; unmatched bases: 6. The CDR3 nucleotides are TGTGCCACCAGTGGGTGGGACAGTATCAATGAGCAGTTCTTC. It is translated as CATSGWDSINEQFF.

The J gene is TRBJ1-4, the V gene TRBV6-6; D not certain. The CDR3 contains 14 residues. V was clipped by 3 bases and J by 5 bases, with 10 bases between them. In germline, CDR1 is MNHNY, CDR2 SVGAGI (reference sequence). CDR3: CASSYEGMNEKLFF. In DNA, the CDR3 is TGTGCCAGCAGTTATGAAGGGATGAATGAAAAACTGTTTTTT.

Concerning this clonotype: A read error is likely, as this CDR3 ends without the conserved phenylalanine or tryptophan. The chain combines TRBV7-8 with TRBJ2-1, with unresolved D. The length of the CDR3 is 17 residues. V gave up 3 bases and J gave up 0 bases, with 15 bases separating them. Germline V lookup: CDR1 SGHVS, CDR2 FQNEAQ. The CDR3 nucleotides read TGTGCCAGCAGCTTTCTGGCAGCACTCGACTCCTACAATGAGCAGTTCCTC. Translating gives CASSFLAALDSYNEQFL.

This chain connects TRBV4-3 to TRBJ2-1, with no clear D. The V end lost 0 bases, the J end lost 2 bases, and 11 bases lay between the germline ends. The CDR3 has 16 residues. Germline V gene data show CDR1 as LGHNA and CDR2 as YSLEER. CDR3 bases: TGCGCCAGCAGCCAAGATGGCGACGCGGCCTACAATGAGCAGTTCTTC. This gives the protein CASSQDGDAAYNEQFF.

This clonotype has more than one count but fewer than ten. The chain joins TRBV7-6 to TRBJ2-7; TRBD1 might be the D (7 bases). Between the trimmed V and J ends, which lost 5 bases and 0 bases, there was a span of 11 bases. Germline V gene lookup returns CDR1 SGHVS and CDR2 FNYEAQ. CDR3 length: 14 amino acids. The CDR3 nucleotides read TGTGCCAGCAGCCCAGGGGGGAACTCCTACGAGCAGTACTTC. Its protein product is CASSPGGNSYEQYF.

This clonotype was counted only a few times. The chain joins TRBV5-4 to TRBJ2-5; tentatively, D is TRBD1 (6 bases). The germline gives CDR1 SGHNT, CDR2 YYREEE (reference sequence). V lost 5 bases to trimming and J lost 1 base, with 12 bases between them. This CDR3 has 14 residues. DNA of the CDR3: TGTGCCAGCAGTTTCCGGACAGTCCAAGAGACCCAGTACTTC. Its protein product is CASSFRTVQETQYF.

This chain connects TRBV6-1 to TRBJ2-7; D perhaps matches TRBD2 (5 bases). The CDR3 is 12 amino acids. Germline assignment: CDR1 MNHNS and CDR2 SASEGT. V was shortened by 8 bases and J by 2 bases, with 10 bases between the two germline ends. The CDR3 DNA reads TGTGCCAGCGGGAGCCCCCCCTACGAGCAGTACTTC. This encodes CASGSPPYEQYF.

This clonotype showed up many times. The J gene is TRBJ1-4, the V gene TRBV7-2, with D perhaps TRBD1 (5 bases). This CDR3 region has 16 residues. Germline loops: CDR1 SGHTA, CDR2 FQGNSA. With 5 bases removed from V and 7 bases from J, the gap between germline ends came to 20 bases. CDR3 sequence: CASSKTGPVMGEKLFF. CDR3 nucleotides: TGTGCCAGCAGCAAAACGGGACCTGTAATGGGTGAAAAACTGTTTTTT. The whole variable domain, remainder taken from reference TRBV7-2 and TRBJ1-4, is GAGVSQSPSNKVTEKGKDVELRCDPISGHTALYWYRQSLGQGLEFLIYFQGNSAPDKSGLPSDRFSAERTGGSVSTLTIQRTQQEDSAVYLCASSKTGPVMGEKLFFGSGTQLSVL.

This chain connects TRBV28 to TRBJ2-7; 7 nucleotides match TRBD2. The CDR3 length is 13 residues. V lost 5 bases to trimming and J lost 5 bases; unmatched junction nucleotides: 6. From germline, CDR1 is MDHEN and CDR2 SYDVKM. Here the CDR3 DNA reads TGTGCCAGCAGTGTTAGGGAGGGAGACGAGCAGTACTTC. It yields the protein CASSVREGDEQYF. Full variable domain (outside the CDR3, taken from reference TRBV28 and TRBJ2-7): DVKVTQSSRYLVKRTGEKVFLECVQDMDHENMFWYRQDPGLGLRLIYFSYDVKMKEKGDIPEGYSVSREKKERFSLILESASTNQTSMYLCASSVREGDEQYFGPGTRLTVT.